The present T cell receptor (beta chain) was sequenced within a study of shared clonotypes between healthy human individuals. V lost 4 bases, J lost 0 bases, and 17 bases lay in between. From germline, CDR1 is SGHTS and CDR2 YDEGEE. This CDR3 spans 17 amino acids. Healthy HIV-negative adults without recent acute infections or vaccinations served as donors. Measured with immunoSEQ multiplex PCR; TCRdb has only the in-frame clones, and not every one. The sample includes fewer than 850,000 clones, 90% of them seen just once. This clonotype originated in a man aged 18 to 29 in good health. Some clones in this sample may be carry-over from other donors' samples. V gene TRBV5-8 combines with J gene TRBJ1-3; D is perhaps TRBD1 (6 bases). What was sequenced was memory CD8+ T cells from PBMCs. The subset denotes: CD45RO+ cells pooled with CCR7-negative TemRA cells. The CDR3 region has the DNA TGTGCCAGCAGCCCATTACCGGACAGCAACTCTGGAAACACCATATATTTT. This sequence encodes CASSPLPDSNSGNTIYF.